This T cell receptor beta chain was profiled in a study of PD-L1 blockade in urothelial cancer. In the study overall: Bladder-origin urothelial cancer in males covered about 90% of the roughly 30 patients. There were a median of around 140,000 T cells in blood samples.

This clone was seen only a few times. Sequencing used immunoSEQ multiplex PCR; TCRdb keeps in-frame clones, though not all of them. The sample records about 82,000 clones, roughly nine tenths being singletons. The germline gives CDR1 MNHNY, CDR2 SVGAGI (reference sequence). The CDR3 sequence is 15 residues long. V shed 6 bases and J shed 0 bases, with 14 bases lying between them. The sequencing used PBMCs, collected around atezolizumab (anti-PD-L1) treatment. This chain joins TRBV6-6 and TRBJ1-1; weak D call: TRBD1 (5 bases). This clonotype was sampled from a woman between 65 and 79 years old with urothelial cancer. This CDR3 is CASSQAPGVNTEAFF. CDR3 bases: TGTGCCAGCAGCCAAGCCCCGGGGGTGAACACTGAAGCTTTCTTT.